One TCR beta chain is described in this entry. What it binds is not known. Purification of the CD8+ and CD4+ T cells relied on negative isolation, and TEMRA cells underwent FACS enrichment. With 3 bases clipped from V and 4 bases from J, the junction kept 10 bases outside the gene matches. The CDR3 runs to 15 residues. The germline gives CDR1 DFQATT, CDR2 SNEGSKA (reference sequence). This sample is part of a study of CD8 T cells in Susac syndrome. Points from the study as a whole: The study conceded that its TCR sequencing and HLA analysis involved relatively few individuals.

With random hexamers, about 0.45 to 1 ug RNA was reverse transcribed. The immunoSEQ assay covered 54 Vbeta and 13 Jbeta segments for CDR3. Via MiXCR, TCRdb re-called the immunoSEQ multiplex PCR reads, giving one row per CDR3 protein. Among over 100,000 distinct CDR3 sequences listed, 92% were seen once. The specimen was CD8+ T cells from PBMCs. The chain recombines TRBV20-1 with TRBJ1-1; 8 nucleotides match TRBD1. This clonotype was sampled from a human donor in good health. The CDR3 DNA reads TGCAGTGCTAGGGACCAGACAGGGGTGGGCACTGAAGCTTTCTTT. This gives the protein CSARDQTGVGTEAFF.